This entry lists 16 T cell receptor beta chains sequenced from one sample in a study of T cells in Graves' hyperthyroidism and ophthalmopathy (dated by TCRdb to about 2019). The library was made by multiplex PCR. The run used an Illumina HiSeq 2000. The TCR beta CDR3 regions were amplified from RNA transcripts. For the first round of RT-PCR on the TCR CDR3, the HTBI primer set was used together with the Qiagen OneStep RT-PCR kit. In-frame beta chains were kept once TCRdb had trimmed the public reads at Q25 with fastp and called clones with MiXCR. Duplicate CDR3 protein sequences are folded into a single record with the most common DNA and genes. A total of over 400,000 distinct CDR3 sequences appear in this sample, about 20% of them only once. The top ten clonotypes cover roughly 49% of the sample. The sample was blood. Source of these receptors: a woman in her sixties or seventies with Graves' ophthalmopathy.

The V call is TRBV5-6, the J call TRBJ1-1; D gene ambiguous. This CDR3 comprises 16 residues. Germline V gene data show CDR1 as SGHDT and CDR2 as YYEEEE. Trimming took 0 bases from V and 3 from J, leaving 15 bases between them. CDR3 loop: CASSLGVLVWDTEAFF. CDR3 bases: TGTGCCAGCAGCTTGGGGGTCCTTGTTTGGGACACTGAAGCTTTCTTT.

This clonotype appeared a few times. A much larger clonotype is one base distant, so this may be a read error. V and J are TRBV12-3 or TRBV12-4 and TRBJ1-2; TRBD1 matches at 9 bases. The length of the CDR3 is 14 residues. This CDR3 reads CASSPRTGDYGYIF. The DNA for the CDR3 is TGTGCCAGCAGCCCCCGGACAGGGGACTATGGCTACATCTTC.

The chain couples TRBV5-8 to TRBJ2-4; D unresolved. The V gene's germline CDR1 is SGHTS and CDR2 YDEGEE. Trimming removed 3 bases at V and 3 bases at J, with 13 bases between. The CDR3 contains 15 residues. The CDR3 protein is CASSSEVGYKNIQYF. The CDR3 DNA reads TGTGCCAGCAGCTCCGAGGTGGGGTACAAAAACATTCAGTACTTC.

This clonotype was seen at least ten times. The rearrangement joins TRBV2 to TRBJ2-4; 15 bases are shared with TRBD2. J lost 9 bases, V lost 6 bases, and 6 bases had no gene match. This CDR3 region has 15 residues. Germline V gene lookup returns CDR1 SNHLY and CDR2 FYNNEI. The CDR3 loop is CASSAGTSGRSIQYF. CDR3 coding DNA: TGTGCCAGCAGCGCCGGGACTAGCGGGAGGAGCATTCAGTACTTC.

The rearrangement joins TRBV3-1 to TRBJ1-2; D is possibly TRBD1 (5 bases). The germline V and J ends were trimmed by 1 base and 0 bases, with 18 bases remaining between them. The CDR3 consists of 18 residues. Looked up from germline, CDR1 is LGHDT and CDR2 is YNNKEL (reference sequence). The DNA for the CDR3 is TGTGCCAGCAGCCAAGGGTGGGTGATGGGGACCACTAACTATGGCTACACCTTC. It specifies CASSQGWVMGTTNYGYTF.

CDR3: CASSVNGEKLFF. CDR3 in DNA: TGTGCCAGCAGCGTAAATGGTGAAAAACTGTTTTTT. V gene TRBV9 combines with J gene TRBJ1-4; no firm D call. Germline V gene lookup returns CDR1 SGDLS and CDR2 YYNGEE. Trimming pared 1 base from V and 7 bases from J, leaving 5 bases between. The CDR3 consists of 12 residues.

V is TRBV30 and J is TRBJ2-6, with 10 bases that match TRBD2. The V and J ends lost 2 bases and 0 bases, in that order; junction bases with no gene match: 4. The V gene's germline CDR1 is GTSNPN and CDR2 SVGIG (reference sequence). This CDR3 comprises 17 residues. DNA for the CDR3: TGTGCCTGGAGTTCGACTAGCGGGTACTCTGGGGCCAACGTCCTGACTTTC. This gives the protein CAWSSTSGYSGANVLTF.

This clonotype has a handful of counts. V gene TRBV10-3 combines with J gene TRBJ1-1; D perhaps matches TRBD1 (5 bases). V dropped 0 bases and J dropped 6 bases, with 11 bases sitting between them. The CDR3 runs 14 residues. Germline assignment: CDR1 ENHRY and CDR2 SYGVKD. DNA of the CDR3: TGTGCCATCAGTGAGTCTGGGGGAACGGCTGAAGCTTTCTTT. Translating it yields CAISESGGTAEAFF.

The V call is TRBV7-8, the J call TRBJ1-2; D call uncertain. V lost 8 bases and J lost 8, with 18 bases in between. This CDR3 contains 13 residues. From germline, CDR1 is SGHVS and CDR2 FQNEAQ. The CDR3 coding sequence is TGTGCCAGCTCACCGGACCAGAGCCGCGGCTACACCTTC. Translated: CASSPDQSRGYTF. Looking up the rest from reference TRBV7-8 and TRBJ1-2 gives the full variable domain: GAGVSQSPRYKVAKRGQDVALRCDPISGHVSLFWYQQALGQGPEFLTYFQNEAQLDKSGLPSDRFFAERPEGSVSTLKIQRTQQEDSAVYLCASSPDQSRGYTFGSGTRLTVV.

This clonotype has a handful of counts. The J gene is TRBJ1-3, the V gene TRBV5-1, with 7 bases identical to TRBD1. CDR1 and CDR2 from the germline V gene are SGHRS and YFSETQ. V gave up 4 bases and J gave up 3 bases; unmatched junction bases: 4. This CDR3 region has 14 residues. The chain's CDR3 is CASSRGQSGNTIYF. Written as DNA, the CDR3 is TGCGCCAGCAGCCGGGGACAGAGTGGAAACACCATATATTTT.

This sequence joins TRBV19 and TRBJ1-5; D might be TRBD1 (5 bases). The CDR3 is 17 residues long. Trimming removed 5 bases from V and 3 bases from J, with 20 bases in between. Germline V gene lookup returns CDR1 LNHDA and CDR2 SQIVND (reference sequence). The CDR3 is CASSLFGDRGNNQPQHF. The CDR3, as DNA: TGTGCCAGTAGTTTATTCGGGGACCGCGGGAACAATCAGCCCCAGCATTTT.

This clonotype has more than one count but fewer than ten. The rearrangement uses TRBV7-8 and TRBJ2-2; D is perhaps TRBD2 (7 bases). The V gene lost 1 base and the J gene lost 7 bases, with 13 bases spanning the gap. The CDR3 runs 15 residues. Looked up from germline, CDR1 is SGHVS and CDR2 is FQNEAQ. The CDR3 is CASSLEGGTIGELFF. The CDR3 nucleotides are TGTGCCAGCAGCTTAGAGGGGGGGACAATCGGGGAGCTGTTTTTT.

The genes are TRBV12-3 or TRBV12-4 and TRBJ2-3; the D gene is possibly TRBD2 (5 bases). The CDR3 sequence is 14 residues long. V was clipped by 0 bases and J by 2 bases, with 6 bases between them. This CDR3 is CASSLASDTDTQYF. As DNA, the CDR3 is TGTGCCAGCAGTTTAGCTAGCGACACAGATACGCAGTATTTT.

This clonotype was picked up a small number of times. This rearrangement joins TRBV18 to TRBJ2-3; D ambiguous. From germline, CDR1 is KGHSH and CDR2 LQKENI. Trimming stripped 2 bases from V and 4 bases from J, with 10 bases between. The CDR3 covers 14 residues. Here the CDR3 DNA reads TGTGCCAGCTCACCATACGAGGTAGCAGATACGCAGTATTTT. It codes for CASSPYEVADTQYF. Drawing the rest from reference TRBV18 and TRBJ2-3, the complete variable domain is NAGVMQNPRHLVRRRGQEARLRCSPMKGHSHVYWYRQLPEEGLKFMVYLQKENIIDESGMPKERFSAEFPKEGPSILRIQQVVRGDSAAYFCASSPYEVADTQYFGPGTRLTVL.

This chain connects TRBV27 to TRBJ2-7, with a tentative D call TRBD1 (6 bases). In germline, CDR1 is MNHEY, CDR2 SMNVEV (reference sequence). Trimming removed 2 bases from V and 1 base from J, with 18 bases in between. This CDR3 has 17 amino acids. CDR3 amino acids: CASSLLGAGVRSYEQYF. Here the CDR3 DNA reads TGTGCCAGCAGTTTACTGGGGGCAGGGGTCCGGTCCTACGAGCAGTACTTC.

This chain connects TRBV19 to TRBJ2-1; 8 nucleotides align to TRBD2. Germline trimming cut 4 bases from V and 4 bases from J; bases unmatched to any gene: 6. Germline assignment: CDR1 LNHDA and CDR2 SQIVND (reference sequence). CDR3 size: 15 residues. The CDR3 DNA reads as TGTGCCAGTAGTACTACTAGCGGCCTATACAATGAGCAGTTCTTC. It is translated as CASSTTSGLYNEQFF.